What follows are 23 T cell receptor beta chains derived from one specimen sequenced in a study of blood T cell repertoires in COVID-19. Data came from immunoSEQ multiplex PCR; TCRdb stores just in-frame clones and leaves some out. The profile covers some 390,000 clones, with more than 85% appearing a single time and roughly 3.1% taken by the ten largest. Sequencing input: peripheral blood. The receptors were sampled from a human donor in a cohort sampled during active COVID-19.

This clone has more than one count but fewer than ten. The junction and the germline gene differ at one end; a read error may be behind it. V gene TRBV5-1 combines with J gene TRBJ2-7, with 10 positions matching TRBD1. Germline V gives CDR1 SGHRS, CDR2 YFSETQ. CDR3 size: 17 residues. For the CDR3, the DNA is TGCGCCAGCACCTTGGCTGAGGGGACAGGGGTCGGTTACGAGCAGTACTTC. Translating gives CASTLAEGTGVGYEQYF.

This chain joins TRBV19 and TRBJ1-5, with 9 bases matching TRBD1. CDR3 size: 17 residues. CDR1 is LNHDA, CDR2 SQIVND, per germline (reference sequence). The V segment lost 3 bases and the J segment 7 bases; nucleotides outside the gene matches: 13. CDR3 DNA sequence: TGTGCCAGTAGTATGGACAGGGGAGCATTCCACAACCAGCCCCAGCATTTT. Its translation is CASSMDRGAFHNQPQHF.

The chain's CDR3 is CAIKRDWNTEAFF. The CDR3 bases are TGTGCCATCAAGAGAGATTGGAACACTGAAGCTTTCTTT. The chain carries TRBV10-3 and TRBJ1-1; D is undetermined. This CDR3 contains 13 residues. Germline V gene sequence: CDR1 ENHRY, CDR2 SYGVKD. Trimming shortened V by 7 bases and J by 1 base, and 10 bases separated the two germline ends.

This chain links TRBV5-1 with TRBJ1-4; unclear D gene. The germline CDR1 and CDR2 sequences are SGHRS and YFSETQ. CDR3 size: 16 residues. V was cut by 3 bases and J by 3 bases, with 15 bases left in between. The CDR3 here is CASSYEAGAANEKLFF. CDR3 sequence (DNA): TGCGCCAGCAGCTACGAAGCCGGCGCGGCTAATGAAAAACTGTTTTTT.

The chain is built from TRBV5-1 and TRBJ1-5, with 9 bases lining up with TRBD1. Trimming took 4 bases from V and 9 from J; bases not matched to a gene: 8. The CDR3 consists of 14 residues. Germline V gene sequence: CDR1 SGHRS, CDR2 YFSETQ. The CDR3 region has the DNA TGCGCCAGCAGCCTAGGGACAGGGCAAAGGCCCCAGCATTTT. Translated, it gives CASSLGTGQRPQHF.

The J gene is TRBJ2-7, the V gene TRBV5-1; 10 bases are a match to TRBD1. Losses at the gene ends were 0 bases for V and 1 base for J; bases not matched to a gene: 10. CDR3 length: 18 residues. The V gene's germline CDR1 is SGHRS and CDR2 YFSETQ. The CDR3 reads CASSLAGTGDRASYEQYF. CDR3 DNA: TGCGCCAGCAGCTTGGCCGGGACAGGGGACCGGGCGTCCTACGAGCAGTACTTC. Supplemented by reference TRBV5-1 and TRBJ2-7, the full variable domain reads KAGVTQTPRYLIKTRGQQVTLSCSPISGHRSVSWYQQTPGQGLQFLFEYFSETQRNKGNFPGRFSGRQFSNSRSEMNVSTLELGDSALYLCASSLAGTGDRASYEQYFGPGTRLTVT.

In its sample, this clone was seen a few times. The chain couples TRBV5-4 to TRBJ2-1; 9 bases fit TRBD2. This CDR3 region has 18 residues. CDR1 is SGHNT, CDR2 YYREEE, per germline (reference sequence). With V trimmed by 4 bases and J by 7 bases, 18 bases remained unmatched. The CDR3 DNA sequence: TGTGCCAGCAGCCCGGCGGTAGCGGGAGAAATTGGTAGGAATGAGCAGTTCTTC. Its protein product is CASSPAVAGEIGRNEQFF.

CDR3 coding DNA: TGTGCCAGTGGAGGACAGGGAGTGAACACTGAAGCTTTCTTT. This translates into CASGGQGVNTEAFF. The V and J genes are TRBV19 and TRBJ1-1, with 8 bases matching TRBD1. CDR1 and CDR2 (germline): LNHDA, SQIVND (reference sequence). Losses at the gene ends were 8 bases for V and 0 bases for J; bases not matched to a gene: 5. CDR3 length: 14 residues.

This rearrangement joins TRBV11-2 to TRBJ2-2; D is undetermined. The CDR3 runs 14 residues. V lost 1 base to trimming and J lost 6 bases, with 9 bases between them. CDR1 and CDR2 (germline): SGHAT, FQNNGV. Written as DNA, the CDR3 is TGTGCCAGCAGCTTAGTGTCCGGGTCCGGGGAGCTGTTTTTT. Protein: CASSLVSGSGELFF.

The CDR3 DNA follows: TGTGCCAGCAGCCCCGCTAGGGACTTCCTCGGATTCACAGATACGCAGTATTTT. Translation gives CASSPARDFLGFTDTQYF. The V gene is TRBV11-3, the J gene TRBJ2-3; TRBD2 is a possible D gene (6 bases). This CDR3 comprises 18 residues. Germline CDR1 reads SGHNT; CDR2 reads YENEEA. V lost 5 bases and J lost 2, with 23 bases in between. The full variable domain, with the rest looked up from reference TRBV11-3 and TRBJ2-3, is EAGVVQSPRYKIIEKKQPVAFWCNPISGHNTLYWYLQNLGQGPELLIRYENEEAVDDSQLPKDRFSAERLKGVDSTLKIQPAELGDSAVYLCASSPARDFLGFTDTQYFGPGTRLTVL.

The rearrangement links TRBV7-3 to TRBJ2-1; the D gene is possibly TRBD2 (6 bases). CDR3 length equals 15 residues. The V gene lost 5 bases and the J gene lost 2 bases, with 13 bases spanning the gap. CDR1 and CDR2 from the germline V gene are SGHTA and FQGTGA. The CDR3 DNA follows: TGTGCCAGCAGCGACCCTAGCGCTACCTACAATGAGCAGTTCTTC. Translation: CASSDPSATYNEQFF.

DNA for the CDR3: TGTGCCAGCAGTTCGGGACAGACCCTATCGCCCCAGCATTTT. Protein sequence: CASSSGQTLSPQHF. This chain links TRBV27 with TRBJ1-5; 7 bases line up with TRBD1. Germline CDR1 and CDR2: MNHEY and SMNVEV (reference sequence). The CDR3 has 14 residues. V was clipped by 4 bases and J by 9 bases; unmatched bases: 9.

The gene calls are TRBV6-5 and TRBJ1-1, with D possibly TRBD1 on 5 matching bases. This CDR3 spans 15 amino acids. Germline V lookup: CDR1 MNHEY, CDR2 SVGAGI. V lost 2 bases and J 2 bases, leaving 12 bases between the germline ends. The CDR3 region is CASSYGGGRNTEAFF. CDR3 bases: TGTGCCAGCAGTTACGGGGGGGGACGTAACACTGAAGCTTTCTTT.

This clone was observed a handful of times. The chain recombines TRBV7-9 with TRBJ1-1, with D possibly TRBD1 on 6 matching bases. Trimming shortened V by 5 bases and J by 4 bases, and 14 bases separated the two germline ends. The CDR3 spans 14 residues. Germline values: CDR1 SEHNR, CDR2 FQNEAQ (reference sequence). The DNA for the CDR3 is TGTGCCAGCAGCCCCCGGGGGGCAGGCACTGAAGCTTTCTTT. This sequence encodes CASSPRGAGTEAFF.

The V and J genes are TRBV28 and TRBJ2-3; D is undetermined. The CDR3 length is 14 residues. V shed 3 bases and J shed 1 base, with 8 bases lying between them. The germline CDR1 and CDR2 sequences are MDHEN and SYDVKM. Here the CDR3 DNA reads TGTGCCAGCAGTTTTGAGGCTCGCACAGATACGCAGTATTTT. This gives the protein CASSFEARTDTQYF.

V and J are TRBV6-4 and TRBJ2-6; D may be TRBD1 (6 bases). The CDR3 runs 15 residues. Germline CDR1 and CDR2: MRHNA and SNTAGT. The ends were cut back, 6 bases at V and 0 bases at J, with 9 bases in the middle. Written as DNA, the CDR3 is TGTGCCAGCAGCCCACAGGGCTCTGGGGCCAACGTCCTGACTTTC. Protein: CASSPQGSGANVLTF.

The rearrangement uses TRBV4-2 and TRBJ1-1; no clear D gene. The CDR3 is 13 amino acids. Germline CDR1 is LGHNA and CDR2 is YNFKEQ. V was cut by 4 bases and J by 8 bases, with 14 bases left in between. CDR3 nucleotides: TGTGCCAGCAGCCTCGGACGCTCGGGGGAAGCTTTCTTT. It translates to CASSLGRSGEAFF.

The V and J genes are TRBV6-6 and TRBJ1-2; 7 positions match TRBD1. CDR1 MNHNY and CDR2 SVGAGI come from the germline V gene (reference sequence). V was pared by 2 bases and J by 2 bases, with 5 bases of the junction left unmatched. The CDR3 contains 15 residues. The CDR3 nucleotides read TGTGCCAGCAGTTACCCCGTGACAGGGAACTATGGCTACACCTTC. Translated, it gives CASSYPVTGNYGYTF.

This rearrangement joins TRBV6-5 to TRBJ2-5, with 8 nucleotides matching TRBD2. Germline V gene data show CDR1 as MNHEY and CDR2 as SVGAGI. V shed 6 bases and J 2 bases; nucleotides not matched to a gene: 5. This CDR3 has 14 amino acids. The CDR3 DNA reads TGTGCCAGCAGGATAGGACTAGCACAAGAGACCCAGTACTTC. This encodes CASRIGLAQETQYF.

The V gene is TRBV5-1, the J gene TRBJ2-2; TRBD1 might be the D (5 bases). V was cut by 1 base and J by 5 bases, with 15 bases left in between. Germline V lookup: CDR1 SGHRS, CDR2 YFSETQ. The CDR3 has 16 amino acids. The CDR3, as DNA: TGCGCCAGCAGCTTGCCTGAGCAGGGCCCTACCGGGGAGCTGTTTTTT. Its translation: CASSLPEQGPTGELFF.

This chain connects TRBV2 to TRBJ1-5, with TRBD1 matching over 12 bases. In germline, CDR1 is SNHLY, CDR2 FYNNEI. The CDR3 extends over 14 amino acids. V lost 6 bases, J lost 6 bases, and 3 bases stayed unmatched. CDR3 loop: CASRGTGGGQPQHF. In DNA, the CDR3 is TGTGCCAGCAGGGGGACAGGGGGCGGTCAGCCCCAGCATTTT.

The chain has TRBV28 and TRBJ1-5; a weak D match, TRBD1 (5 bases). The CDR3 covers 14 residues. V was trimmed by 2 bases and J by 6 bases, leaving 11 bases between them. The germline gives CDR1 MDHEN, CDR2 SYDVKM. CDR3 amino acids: CASSLGGNTQPQHF. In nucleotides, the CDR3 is TGTGCCAGCAGTTTAGGGGGGAACACTCAGCCCCAGCATTTT.

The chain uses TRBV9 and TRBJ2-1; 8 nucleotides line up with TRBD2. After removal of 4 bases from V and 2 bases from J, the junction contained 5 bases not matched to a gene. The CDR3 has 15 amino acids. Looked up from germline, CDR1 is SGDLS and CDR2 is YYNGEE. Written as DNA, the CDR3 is TGTGCCAGCAGCACCCCGGGACTAGCCTACAATGAGCAGTTCTTC. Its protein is CASSTPGLAYNEQFF.